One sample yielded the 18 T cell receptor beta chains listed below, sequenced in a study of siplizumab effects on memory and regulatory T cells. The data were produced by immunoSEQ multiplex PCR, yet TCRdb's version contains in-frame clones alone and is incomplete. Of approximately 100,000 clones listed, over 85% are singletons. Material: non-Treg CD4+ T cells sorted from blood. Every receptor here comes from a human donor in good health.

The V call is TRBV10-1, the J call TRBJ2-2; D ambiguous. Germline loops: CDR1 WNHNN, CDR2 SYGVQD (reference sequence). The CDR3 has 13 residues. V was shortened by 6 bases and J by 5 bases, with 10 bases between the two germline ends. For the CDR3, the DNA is TGCGCCAGCAGGAATAGTTGGACCGGGGAGCTGTTTTTT. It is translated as CASRNSWTGELFF.

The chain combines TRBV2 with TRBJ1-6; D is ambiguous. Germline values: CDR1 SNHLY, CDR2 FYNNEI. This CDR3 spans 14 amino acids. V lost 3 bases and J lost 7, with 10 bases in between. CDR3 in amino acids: CASSDPGLNSPLHF. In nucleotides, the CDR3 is TGTGCCAGCAGTGATCCGGGTTTGAATTCACCCCTCCACTTT.

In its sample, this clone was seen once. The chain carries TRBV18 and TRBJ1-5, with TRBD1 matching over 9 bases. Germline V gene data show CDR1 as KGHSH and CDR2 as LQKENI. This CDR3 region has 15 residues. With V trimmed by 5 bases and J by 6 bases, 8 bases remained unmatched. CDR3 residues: CASSVGQGRVQPQHF. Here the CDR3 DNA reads TGTGCCAGCTCAGTCGGACAGGGGCGAGTTCAGCCCCAGCATTTT.

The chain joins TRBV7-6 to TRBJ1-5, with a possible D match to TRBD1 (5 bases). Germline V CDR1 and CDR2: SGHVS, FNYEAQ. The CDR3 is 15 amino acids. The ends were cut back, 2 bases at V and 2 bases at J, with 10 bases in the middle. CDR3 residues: CASSLLQGGNQPQHF. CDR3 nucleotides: TGTGCCAGCAGCTTACTGCAGGGAGGCAATCAGCCCCAGCATTTT.

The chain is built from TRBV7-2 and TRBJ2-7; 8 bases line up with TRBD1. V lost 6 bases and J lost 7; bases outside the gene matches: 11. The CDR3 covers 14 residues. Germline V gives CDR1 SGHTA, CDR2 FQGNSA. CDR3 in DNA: TGTGCCAGCAGTAAGTGGACAGGGTTTGAGGAGCAGTACTTC. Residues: CASSKWTGFEEQYF.

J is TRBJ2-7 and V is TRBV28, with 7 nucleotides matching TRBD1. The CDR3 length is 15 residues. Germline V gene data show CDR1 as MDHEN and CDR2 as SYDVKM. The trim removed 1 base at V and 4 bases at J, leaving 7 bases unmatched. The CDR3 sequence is CASSLLGQLMYEQYF. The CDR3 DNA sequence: TGTGCCAGCAGTTTATTGGGACAGCTGATGTACGAGCAGTACTTC. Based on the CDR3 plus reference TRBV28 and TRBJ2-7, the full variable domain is DVKVTQSSRYLVKRTGEKVFLECVQDMDHENMFWYRQDPGLGLRLIYFSYDVKMKEKGDIPEGYSVSREKKERFSLILESASTNQTSMYLCASSLLGQLMYEQYFGPGTRLTVT.

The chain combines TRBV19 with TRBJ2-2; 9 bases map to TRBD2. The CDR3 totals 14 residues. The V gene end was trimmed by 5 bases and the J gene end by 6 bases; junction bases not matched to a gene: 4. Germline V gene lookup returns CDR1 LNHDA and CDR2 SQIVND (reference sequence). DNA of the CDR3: TGTGCCAGTAGTTGGCGGGGGGGCCCCGGGGAGCTGTTTTTT. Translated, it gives CASSWRGGPGELFF. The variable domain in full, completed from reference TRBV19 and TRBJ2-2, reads DGGITQSPKYLFRKEGQNVTLSCEQNLNHDAMYWYRQDPGQGLRLIYYSQIVNDFQKGDIAEGYSVSREKKESFPLTVTSAQKNPTAFYLCASSWRGGPGELFFGEGSRLTVL.

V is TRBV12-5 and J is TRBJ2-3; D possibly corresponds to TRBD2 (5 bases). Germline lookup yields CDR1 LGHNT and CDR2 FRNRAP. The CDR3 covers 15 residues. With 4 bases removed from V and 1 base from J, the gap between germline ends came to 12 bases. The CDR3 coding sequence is TGTGCTAGTGGTTGGTTCCTAGCTGGCACAGATACGCAGTATTTT. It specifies CASGWFLAGTDTQYF.

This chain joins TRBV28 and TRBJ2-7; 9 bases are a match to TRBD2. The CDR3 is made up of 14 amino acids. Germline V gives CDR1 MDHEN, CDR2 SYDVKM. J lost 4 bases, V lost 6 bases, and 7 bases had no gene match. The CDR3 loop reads CASRWRGGRYEQYF. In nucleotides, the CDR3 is TGTGCCAGCAGGTGGCGGGGGGGCCGATACGAGCAGTACTTC.

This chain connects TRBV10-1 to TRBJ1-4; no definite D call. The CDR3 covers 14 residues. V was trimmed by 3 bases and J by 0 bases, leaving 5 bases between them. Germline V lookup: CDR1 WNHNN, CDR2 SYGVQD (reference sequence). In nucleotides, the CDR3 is TGCGCCAGCAGTGACAGTGCAACTAATGAAAAACTGTTTTTT. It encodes CASSDSATNEKLFF.

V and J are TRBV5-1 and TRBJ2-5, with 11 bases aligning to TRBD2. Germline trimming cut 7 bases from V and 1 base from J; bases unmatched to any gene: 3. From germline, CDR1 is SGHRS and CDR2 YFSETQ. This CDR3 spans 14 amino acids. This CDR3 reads CASGSGGGQETQYF. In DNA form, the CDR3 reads TGCGCCAGCGGTAGCGGGGGGGGCCAAGAGACCCAGTACTTC.

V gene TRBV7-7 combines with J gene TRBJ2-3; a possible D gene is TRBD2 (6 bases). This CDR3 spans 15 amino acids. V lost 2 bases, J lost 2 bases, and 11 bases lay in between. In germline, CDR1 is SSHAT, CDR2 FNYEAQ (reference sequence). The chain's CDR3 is CASSLSSGFTDTQYF. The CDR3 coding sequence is TGTGCCAGCAGCTTAAGCAGCGGGTTCACAGATACGCAGTATTTT.

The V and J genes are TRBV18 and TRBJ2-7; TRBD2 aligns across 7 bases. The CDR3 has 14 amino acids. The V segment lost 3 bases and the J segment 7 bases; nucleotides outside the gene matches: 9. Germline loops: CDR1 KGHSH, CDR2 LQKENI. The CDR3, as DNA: TGTGCCAGCTCACCCCTCATGGAGGGAGGGGAGCAGTACTTC. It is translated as CASSPLMEGGEQYF.

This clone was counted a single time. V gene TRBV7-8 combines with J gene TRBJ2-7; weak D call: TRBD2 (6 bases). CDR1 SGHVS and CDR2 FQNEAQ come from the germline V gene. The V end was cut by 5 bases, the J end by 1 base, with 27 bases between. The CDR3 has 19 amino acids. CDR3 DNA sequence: TGTGCCAGCAGCCCCTCCGGGGGAGGATTATTTGAAAGATCCTACGAGCAGTACTTC. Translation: CASSPSGGGLFERSYEQYF.

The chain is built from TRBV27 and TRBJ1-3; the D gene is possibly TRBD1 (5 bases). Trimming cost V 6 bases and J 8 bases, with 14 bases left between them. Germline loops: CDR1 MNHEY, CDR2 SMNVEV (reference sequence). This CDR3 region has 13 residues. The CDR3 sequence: CASSLKEGHTIYF. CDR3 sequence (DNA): TGTGCCAGCAGCCTAAAGGAGGGGCACACCATATATTTT.

CDR3 DNA: TGTGCCAGCAGTTTATGGGACAGAGAACTTGAAGCTTTCTTT. Amino acid sequence: CASSLWDRELEAFF. This chain joins TRBV28 and TRBJ1-1, with D tentatively TRBD1 (6 bases). The CDR3 length is 14 residues. Germline CDR1 is MDHEN and CDR2 is SYDVKM. Trimming took off 0 bases at V and 7 bases at J, with 12 bases between the two ends.

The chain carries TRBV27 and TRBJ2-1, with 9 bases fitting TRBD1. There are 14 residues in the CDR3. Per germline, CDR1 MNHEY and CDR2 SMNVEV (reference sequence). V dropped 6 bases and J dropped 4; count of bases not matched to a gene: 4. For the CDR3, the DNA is TGTGCCAGCAGCGGGGACAGGGAGTACAATGAGCAGTTCTTC. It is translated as CASSGDREYNEQFF.

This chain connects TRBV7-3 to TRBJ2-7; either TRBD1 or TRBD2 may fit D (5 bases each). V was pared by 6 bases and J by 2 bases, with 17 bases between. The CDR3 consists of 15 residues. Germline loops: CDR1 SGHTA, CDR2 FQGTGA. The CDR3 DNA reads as TGTGCCAGCAGTATCCCGGGACCCTTAGCCTACGAGCAGTACTTC. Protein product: CASSIPGPLAYEQYF.